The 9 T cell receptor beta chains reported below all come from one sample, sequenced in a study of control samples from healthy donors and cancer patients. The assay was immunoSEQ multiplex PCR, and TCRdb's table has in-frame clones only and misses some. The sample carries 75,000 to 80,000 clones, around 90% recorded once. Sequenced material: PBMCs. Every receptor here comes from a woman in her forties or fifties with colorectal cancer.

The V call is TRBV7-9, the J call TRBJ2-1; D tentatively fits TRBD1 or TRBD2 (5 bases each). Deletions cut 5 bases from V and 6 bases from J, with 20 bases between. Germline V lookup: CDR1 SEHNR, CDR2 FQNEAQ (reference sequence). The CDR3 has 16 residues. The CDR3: CASSPYLRWGSNEQFF. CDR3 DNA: TGTGCCAGCAGCCCGTACCTGCGGTGGGGGTCCAATGAGCAGTTCTTC.

The CDR3 bases are TGTGCCAGCACCGGGGTGTTTCAAGAGACCCAGTACTTC. Protein sequence: CASTGVFQETQYF. The chain links TRBV12-3 or TRBV12-4 to TRBJ2-5; tentative D call: TRBD2 (5 bases). V lost 7 bases to trimming and J lost 2 bases, with 11 bases between them. This CDR3 comprises 13 residues.

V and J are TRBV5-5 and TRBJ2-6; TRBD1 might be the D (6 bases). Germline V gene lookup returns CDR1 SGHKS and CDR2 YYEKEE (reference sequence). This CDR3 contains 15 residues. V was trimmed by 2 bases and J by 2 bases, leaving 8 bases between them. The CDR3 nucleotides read TGTGCCAGCAGCTTACAGGGAACTGGGGCCAACGTCCTGACTTTC. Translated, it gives CASSLQGTGANVLTF.

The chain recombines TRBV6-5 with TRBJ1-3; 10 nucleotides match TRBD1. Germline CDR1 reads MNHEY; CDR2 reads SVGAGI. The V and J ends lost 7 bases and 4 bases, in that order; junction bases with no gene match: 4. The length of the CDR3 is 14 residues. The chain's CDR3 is CASTRQGAGNTIYF. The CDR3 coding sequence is TGTGCCAGCACCAGACAGGGGGCAGGAAACACCATATATTTT.

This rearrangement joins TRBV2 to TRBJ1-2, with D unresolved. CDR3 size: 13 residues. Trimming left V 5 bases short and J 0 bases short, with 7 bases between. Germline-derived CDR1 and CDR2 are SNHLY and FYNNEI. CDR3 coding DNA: TGTGCCAGCAGTACCAGAGCTAACTATGGCTACACCTTC. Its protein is CASSTRANYGYTF.

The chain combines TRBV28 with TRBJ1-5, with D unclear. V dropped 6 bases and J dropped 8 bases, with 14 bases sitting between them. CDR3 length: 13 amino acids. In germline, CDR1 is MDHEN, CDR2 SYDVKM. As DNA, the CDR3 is TGTGCCAGCAGAGGGTTCCCAAGAGAGCCCCAGCATTTT. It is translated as CASRGFPREPQHF.

CDR3 residues: CASSQEGQGIQTQYF. The CDR3 region has the DNA TGTGCCAGCAGTCAGGAGGGACAGGGGATTCAGACCCAGTACTTC. The gene calls are TRBV9 and TRBJ2-5; TRBD1 agrees at 10 bases. This CDR3 comprises 15 residues. V was pared by 5 bases and J by 6 bases, with 10 bases of the junction left unmatched. From germline, CDR1 is SGDLS and CDR2 YYNGEE.

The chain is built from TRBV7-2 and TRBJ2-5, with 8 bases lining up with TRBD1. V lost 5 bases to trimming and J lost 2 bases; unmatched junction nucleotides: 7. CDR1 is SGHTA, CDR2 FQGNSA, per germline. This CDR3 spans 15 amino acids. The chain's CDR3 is CASSLGQGLQETQYF. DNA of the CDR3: TGTGCCAGCAGCCTAGGACAGGGCCTACAAGAGACCCAGTACTTC. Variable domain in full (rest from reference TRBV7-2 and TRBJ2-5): GAGVSQSPSNKVTEKGKDVELRCDPISGHTALYWYRQSLGQGLEFLIYFQGNSAPDKSGLPSDRFSAERTGGSVSTLTIQRTQQEDSAVYLCASSLGQGLQETQYFGPGTRLLVL.

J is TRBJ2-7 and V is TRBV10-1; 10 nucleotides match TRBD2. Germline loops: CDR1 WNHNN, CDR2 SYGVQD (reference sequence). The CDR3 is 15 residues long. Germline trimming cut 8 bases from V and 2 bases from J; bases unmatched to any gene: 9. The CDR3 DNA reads TGCGCCAGCGAAAGGCGGACTAGCGGCCCCTACGAGCAGTACGTC. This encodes CASERRTSGPYEQYV.